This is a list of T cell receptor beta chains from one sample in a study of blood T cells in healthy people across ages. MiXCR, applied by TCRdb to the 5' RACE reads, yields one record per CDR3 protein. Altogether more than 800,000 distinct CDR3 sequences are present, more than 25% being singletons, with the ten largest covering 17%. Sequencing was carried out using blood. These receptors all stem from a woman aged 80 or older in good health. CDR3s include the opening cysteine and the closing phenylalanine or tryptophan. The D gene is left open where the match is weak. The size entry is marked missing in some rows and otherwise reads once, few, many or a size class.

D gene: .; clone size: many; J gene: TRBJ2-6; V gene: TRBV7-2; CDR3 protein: CASSLVVARANVLTF; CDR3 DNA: TGTGCCAGCAGCTTAGTGGTAGCTCGGGCCAACGTCCTGACTTTC
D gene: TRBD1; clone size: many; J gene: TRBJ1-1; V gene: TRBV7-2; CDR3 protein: CASSQGQAWRYTEAFF; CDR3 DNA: TGTGCCAGCAGCCAGGGACAGGCCTGGAGGTACACTGAAGCTTTCTTT
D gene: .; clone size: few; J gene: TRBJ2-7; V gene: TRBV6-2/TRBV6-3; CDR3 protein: CASSYSGQGGEQYF; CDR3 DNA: TGTGCCAGCAGTTACTCGGGGCAGGGCGGTGAGCAGTACTTC
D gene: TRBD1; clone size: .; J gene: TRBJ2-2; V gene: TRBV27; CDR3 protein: CASSSRDRATGELFF; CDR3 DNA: TGTGCCAGCAGTTCACGGGACAGGGCCACCGGGGAGCTGTTTTTT
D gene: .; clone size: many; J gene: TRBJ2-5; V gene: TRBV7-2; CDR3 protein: CASSFGPQGQYF; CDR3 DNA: TGTGCCAGCAGCTTTGGGCCTCAGGGCCAGTACTTC
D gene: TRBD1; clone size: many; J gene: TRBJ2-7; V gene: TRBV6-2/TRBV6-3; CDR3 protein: CASRRTGSTYEQYF; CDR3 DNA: TGTGCCAGCAGAAGGACAGGGAGCACCTACGAGCAGTACTTC
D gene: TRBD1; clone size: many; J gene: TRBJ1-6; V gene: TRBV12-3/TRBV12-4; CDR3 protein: CASSFTLGGELYNSPLHF; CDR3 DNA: TGTGCCAGCAGTTTCACATTAGGGGGCGAGTTATATAATTCACCCCTCCACTTT
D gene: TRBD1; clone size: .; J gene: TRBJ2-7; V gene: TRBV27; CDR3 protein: CASSSQGVINEQYF; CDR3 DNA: TGTGCCAGCAGCTCGCAGGGGGTCATCAACGAGCAGTACTTC
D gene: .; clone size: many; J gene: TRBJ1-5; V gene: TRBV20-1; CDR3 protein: CSASSRQFNQPQHF; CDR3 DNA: TGCAGTGCTAGTTCCCGACAGTTCAATCAGCCCCAGCATTTT
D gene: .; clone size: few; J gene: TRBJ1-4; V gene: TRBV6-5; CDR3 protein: CASSYLRGLGREKLFF; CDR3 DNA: TGTGCCAGCAGTTATTTACGGGGTCTGGGTCGAGAAAAACTGTTTTTT
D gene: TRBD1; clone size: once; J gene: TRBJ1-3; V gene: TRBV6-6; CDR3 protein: CASRGQGYGNTIYF; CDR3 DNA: TGTGCCAGCAGAGGACAGGGGTACGGAAACACCATATATTTT
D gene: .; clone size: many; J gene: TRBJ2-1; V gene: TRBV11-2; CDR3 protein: CASSSSITWESYNEQFF; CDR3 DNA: TGTGCCAGCAGCTCATCAATTACCTGGGAGTCCTACAATGAGCAGTTCTTC
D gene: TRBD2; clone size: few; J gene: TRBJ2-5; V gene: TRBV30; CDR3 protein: CAWSRTSGGQETQYF; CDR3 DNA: TGTGCCTGGAGTCGGACTAGCGGGGGGCAAGAGACCCAGTACTTC
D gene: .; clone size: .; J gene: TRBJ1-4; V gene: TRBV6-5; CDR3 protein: CASSPTTTNEKLFF; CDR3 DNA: TGTGCCAGCAGTCCAACCACAACTAATGAAAAACTGTTTTTT
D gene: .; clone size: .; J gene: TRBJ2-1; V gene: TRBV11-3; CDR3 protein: CASSLGPPLHNEQFF; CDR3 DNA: TGTGCCAGCAGCTTAGGTCCCCCCCTTCACAATGAGCAGTTCTTC
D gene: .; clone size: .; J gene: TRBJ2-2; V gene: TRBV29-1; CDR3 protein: CSVAGLPRSSAGLTGELFF; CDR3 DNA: TGCAGCGTGGCGGGCCTTCCGAGGTCATCTGCTGGGTTAACCGGGGAGCTGTTTTTT
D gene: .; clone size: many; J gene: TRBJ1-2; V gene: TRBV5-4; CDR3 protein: CASSLDRAAGYTF; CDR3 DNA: TGTGCCAGCAGCTTGGACAGGGCCGCGGGCTACACCTTC